The 11 T cell receptor beta chains below were found in one sample sequenced in a study of blood T cell repertoires in COVID-19. Sequencing was performed with immunoSEQ multiplex PCR; in TCRdb, only in-frame clones are kept and a portion is missing. This table holds 270,000 or so clones, 70% to 90% found once. Sequenced: PBMCs or T cells enriched from blood (not recorded which). These receptors were collected from a woman between 45 and 65 years old who had been exposed to COVID-19.

The J gene is TRBJ1-2, the V gene TRBV6-5; D may be TRBD1 (6 bases). V shed 6 bases and J shed 8 bases, with 16 bases lying between them. Germline CDR1 is MNHEY and CDR2 is SVGAGI. The CDR3 is 13 amino acids. CDR3 protein: CASSSNRGNGYTF. The CDR3 region has the DNA TGTGCCAGCAGCTCGAATAGGGGGAACGGCTACACCTTC.

This clone was picked up one time. The gene calls are TRBV13 and TRBJ1-1; 9 bases align to TRBD1. Trimming took 4 bases from V and 4 from J; bases not matched to a gene: 4. This CDR3 is 14 amino acids long. Germline V CDR1 and CDR2: PRHDT, FYEKMQ (reference sequence). This CDR3 reads CASSSGTGLTEAFF. CDR3 DNA sequence: TGTGCCAGCAGCTCCGGGACAGGGCTCACTGAAGCTTTCTTT.

The rearrangement joins TRBV4-1 to TRBJ1-5; no firm D call. The V gene lost 1 base and the J gene lost 7 bases, with 11 bases spanning the gap. The CDR3 loop spans 14 amino acids. Germline V gene sequence: CDR1 MGHRA, CDR2 YSYEKL. As DNA, the CDR3 is TGCGCCAGCAGCCAAGTGGAGGGAGTCCAGCCCCAGCATTTT. Its protein product is CASSQVEGVQPQHF.

This chain links TRBV7-2 with TRBJ2-6; the D is unclear. Germline V lookup: CDR1 SGHTA, CDR2 FQGNSA. V gave up 6 bases and J gave up 3 bases, with 6 bases separating them. This CDR3 contains 13 residues. CDR3 sequence reads: CASRPGGANVLTF. CDR3 DNA sequence: TGTGCCAGCAGACCAGGTGGGGCCAACGTCCTGACTTTC.

This chain uses TRBV3-1 (or the pseudogene TRBV3-2) with TRBJ1-5, with 7 bases identical to TRBD1. V gave up 2 bases and J gave up 1 base; unmatched junction bases: 26. In germline, CDR1 is LGHDT, CDR2 YNNKEL (reference sequence). The CDR3 is 23 amino acids. For the CDR3, the DNA is TGTGCCAGCAGCCAACCCTCCCTACGCCCCGCGACAGGGTTTCTGACGAGCAATCAGCCCCAGCATTTT. Amino acids: CASSQPSLRPATGFLTSNQPQHF.

The rearrangement uses TRBV2 and TRBJ1-2, with 8 bases identical to TRBD1. The CDR3 runs 15 residues. Germline V gene data show CDR1 as SNHLY and CDR2 as FYNNEI. V lost 8 bases, J lost 4 bases, and 12 bases stayed unmatched. In DNA, the CDR3 is TGTGCCAGCGGACAGGGAGAAAACTTTGTCTATGGCTACACCTTC. Encoded protein: CASGQGENFVYGYTF. The full variable domain, its missing parts supplied by reference TRBV2 and TRBJ1-2, is EPEVTQTPSHQVTQMGQEVILRCVPISNHLYFYWYRQILGQKVEFLVSFYNNEISEKSEIFDDQFSVERPDGSNFTLKIRSTKLEDSAMYFCASGQGENFVYGYTFGSGTRLTVV.

V is TRBV5-1 and J is TRBJ2-1, with TRBD2 as a possible D gene (7 bases). The germline V gene encodes CDR1 SGHRS and CDR2 YFSETQ. V was trimmed by 7 bases and J by 13 bases, leaving 18 bases between them. CDR3 length: 12 residues. The CDR3 reads CASGQSGEGQFF. The CDR3 region has the DNA TGCGCCAGCGGACAGAGCGGGGAGGGACAGTTCTTC.

The chain employs TRBV6-1 and TRBJ2-7, with 8 bases aligning to TRBD2. V shed 0 bases, J shed 6 bases, and the junction held 10 bases outside the gene matches. Germline V lookup: CDR1 MNHNS, CDR2 SASEGT. The CDR3 sequence is 16 residues long. The CDR3 here is CASSEATGGGAAEQYF. In DNA form, the CDR3 reads TGTGCCAGCAGTGAAGCCACGGGAGGGGGGGCGGCCGAGCAGTACTTC.

CDR3 DNA: TGTGCCACTCTCGCAAAGGGGGTGGCTTTCTTT. Protein product: CATLAKGVAFF. This chain links TRBV28 with TRBJ1-1; possible D gene TRBD1, 6 bases. Germline V gene lookup returns CDR1 MDHEN and CDR2 SYDVKM. V lost 10 bases and J lost 11, with 17 bases in between. The CDR3 loop spans 11 amino acids.

The rearrangement joins TRBV28 to TRBJ1-5, with D possibly TRBD1 on 5 matching bases. The V end lost 3 bases, the J end lost 9 bases, and 27 bases lay between the germline ends. Germline V gene sequence: CDR1 MDHEN, CDR2 SYDVKM. This CDR3 contains 18 residues. CDR3 sequence: CASSFPPDRDSGRGPQHF. The DNA of the CDR3 is TGTGCCAGCAGTTTTCCCCCTGACCGGGACTCAGGGAGGGGGCCCCAGCATTTT. Together with reference TRBV28 and TRBJ1-5, the CDR3 gives the full variable domain: DVKVTQSSRYLVKRTGEKVFLECVQDMDHENMFWYRQDPGLGLRLIYFSYDVKMKEKGDIPEGYSVSREKKERFSLILESASTNQTSMYLCASSFPPDRDSGRGPQHFGDGTRLSIL.

In its sample, this clone was seen once. The genes are TRBV28 and TRBJ1-2, with TRBD1 matching over 7 bases. From germline, CDR1 is MDHEN and CDR2 SYDVKM. Trimming cost V 7 bases and J 7 bases; bases outside gene matches: 9. The CDR3 length is 13 residues. CDR3 in DNA: TGTGCCAGCAAGACAGGGTCGGAAGTTGGCTACACCTTC. Amino acids: CASKTGSEVGYTF.